The 21 T cell receptor beta chains listed next were all sequenced from one sample in a study of early T cells in non-severe SARS-CoV-2 infection (dated by TCRdb to the early 2020s). Libraries came from 5' RACE. TCRdb shows the sequencer as NextSeq 500. The raw public reads went through TCRdb reprocessing: fastp at Q25, MiXCR clone calling, in-frame beta chains kept. Identical CDR3 protein sequences are pooled into one entry, listed with their most common genes and DNA. The table for this sample lists about 110,000 distinct CDR3 sequences; over 10% of them were counted only once. The top ten hold 3% to 3.5% of the sample. Sequences were obtained from whole blood. The receptors here all came from an adult who was a healthcare worker with PCR-confirmed SARS-CoV-2 infection or an uninfected control (not recorded which).

This rearrangement joins TRBV5-4 to TRBJ2-5; D is unclear. In germline, CDR1 is SGHNT, CDR2 YYREEE (reference sequence). The CDR3 loop spans 13 amino acids. V was pared by 0 bases and J by 2 bases, with 5 bases between. Here the CDR3 DNA reads TGTGCCAGCAGCTTGGACACACAAGAGACCCAGTACTTC. This encodes CASSLDTQETQYF.

In its sample, this clonotype was seen many times. J is TRBJ2-5 and V is TRBV5-1, with D perhaps matching TRBD2 (6 bases). V dropped 2 bases and J dropped 9 bases, with 14 bases sitting between them. This CDR3 comprises 13 residues. The germline gives CDR1 SGHRS, CDR2 YFSETQ. CDR3 DNA: TGCGCCAGCAGCTTACTAGCCCAAAATCCCCAGTACTTC. This gives the protein CASSLLAQNPQYF.

The gene calls are TRBV7-9 and TRBJ1-2, with no clear D. CDR1 is SEHNR and CDR2 is FQNEAQ in the germline V gene (reference sequence). The V end lost 2 bases, the J end lost 7 bases, and 5 bases lay between the germline ends. This CDR3 has 11 residues. The CDR3 here is CASSLSLGYTF. As DNA, the CDR3 is TGTGCCAGCAGCTTAAGTCTTGGCTACACCTTC.

This clonotype has a count of ten or more. The V call is TRBV7-6, the J call TRBJ2-1, with TRBD2 matching 9 bases. J lost 9 bases, V lost 0 bases, and 9 bases had no gene match. The CDR3 runs 16 residues. Per the germline V gene, CDR1 is SGHVS and CDR2 is FNYEAQ. CDR3 residues: CASSLASLERGAEQFF. In DNA, the CDR3 is TGTGCCAGCAGCTTAGCTTCACTAGAGCGGGGGGCTGAGCAGTTCTTC. Using reference TRBV7-6 and TRBJ2-1 for the parts outside the CDR3, the full variable domain is GAGVSQSPRYKVTKRGQDVALRCDPISGHVSLYWYRQALGQGPEFLTYFNYEAQQDKSGLPNDRFSAERPEGSISTLTIQRTEQRDSAMYRCASSLASLERGAEQFFGPGTRLTVL.

Only a few counts were recorded for this clonotype. The chain couples TRBV27 to TRBJ1-2; 7 bases match TRBD1. CDR1 and CDR2 from the germline V gene are MNHEY and SMNVEV (reference sequence). The J segment lost 6 bases and the V segment lost 5 bases, leaving 15 bases of the junction unmatched. This CDR3 comprises 16 residues. The CDR3 region has the DNA TGTGCCAGCAGTCTCAGACAGGGTTCGGGCTCTCATGGCTACACCTTC. This gives the protein CASSLRQGSGSHGYTF.

Ten or more counts support this clonotype. V is TRBV11-1 and J is TRBJ2-3; D unclear. The V gene's germline CDR1 is SGHAT and CDR2 FQDESV (reference sequence). This CDR3 region has 17 residues. The V end was cut by 0 bases, the J end by 0 bases, with 13 bases between. CDR3: CASSLARNPSSTDTQYF. The DNA of the CDR3 is TGTGCCAGCAGCTTAGCGAGGAATCCCTCTAGCACAGATACGCAGTATTTT.

The chain couples TRBV29-1 to TRBJ1-6; 8 bases are shared with TRBD1. V lost 7 bases to trimming and J lost 7 bases; unmatched junction nucleotides: 6. CDR3 size: 13 residues. Germline V lookup: CDR1 SQVTM, CDR2 ANQGSEA. The CDR3 region is CSGGDRTNSPLHF. The CDR3 DNA reads TGCAGCGGAGGGGACAGGACCAATTCACCCCTCCACTTT.

This clonotype was seen many times. This sequence joins TRBV29-1 and TRBJ1-1; D unclear. This CDR3 region has 14 residues. Trimming took 6 bases from V and 2 from J, leaving 16 bases between them. Looked up from germline, CDR1 is SQVTM and CDR2 is ANQGSEA. Here the CDR3 DNA reads TGCAGCGTGGCTGTGGGGTCACCTAACACTGAAGCTTTCTTT. This codes for CSVAVGSPNTEAFF.

In its sample, this clonotype was seen a few times. V and J are TRBV20-1 and TRBJ2-5; D not resolved. The CDR3 has 15 residues. Germline CDR1 reads DFQATT; CDR2 reads SNEGSKA (reference sequence). Trimming cost V 4 bases and J 3 bases, with 18 bases left between them. CDR3 region: CSATTTSRSEETQYF. CDR3 DNA sequence: TGCAGTGCTACAACCACTTCTAGGTCAGAAGAGACCCAGTACTTC.

This clonotype has a count of ten or more. The CDR3 spells CASSLGQSYEQYF. The CDR3 bases are TGCGCCAGCAGCCTTGGACAGTCCTACGAGCAGTACTTC. The rearrangement links TRBV5-1 to TRBJ2-7; D may be TRBD1 (6 bases). CDR1 is SGHRS, CDR2 YFSETQ, per germline. The CDR3 covers 13 residues. V was cut by 4 bases and J by 1 base, with 9 bases left in between. Complete variable domain (other parts from reference TRBV5-1 and TRBJ2-7): KAGVTQTPRYLIKTRGQQVTLSCSPISGHRSVSWYQQTPGQGLQFLFEYFSETQRNKGNFPGRFSGRQFSNSRSEMNVSTLELGDSALYLCASSLGQSYEQYFGPGTRLTVT.

The chain recombines TRBV12-3 or TRBV12-4 with TRBJ2-3; weak D call: TRBD1 (6 bases). CDR3 length: 15 residues. Trimming stripped 5 bases from V and 2 bases from J, with 14 bases between. This CDR3 reads CASSPGTTITDTQYF. The CDR3 DNA is TGTGCCAGCAGTCCCGGGACAACAATCACAGATACGCAGTATTTT.

This clonotype was counted between two and nine times. The V call is TRBV6-5, the J call TRBJ2-6; D is uncertain. Looked up from germline, CDR1 is MNHEY and CDR2 is SVGAGI. Trimming removed 9 bases at V and 0 bases at J, with 9 bases between. The CDR3 runs 14 residues. The CDR3 here is CASRTVSGANVLTF. CDR3 coding DNA: TGTGCCAGTAGAACAGTCTCTGGGGCCAACGTCCTGACTTTC.

This clonotype was recorded at least ten times. This rearrangement joins TRBV7-9 to TRBJ1-2; D may be TRBD1 (5 bases). Per the germline V gene, CDR1 is SEHNR and CDR2 is FQNEAQ (reference sequence). V gave up 4 bases and J gave up 2 bases, with 8 bases separating them. This CDR3 region has 13 residues. The CDR3 is CASSSTVNYGYTF. The CDR3 DNA reads as TGTGCCAGCAGCTCGACAGTAAACTATGGCTACACCTTC.

This clonotype has just one count. A much larger clone differs from this one at a single base, so this may be a read error. V gene TRBV5-4 combines with J gene TRBJ2-7; D gene unclear. The CDR3 runs to 16 residues. Per germline, CDR1 SGHNT and CDR2 YYREEE (reference sequence). The CDR3 loop reads CASSLGAQYPSYEQCF. The CDR3 coding sequence is TGTGCCAGCAGCTTGGGAGCACAGTACCCCTCCTACGAGCAGTGCTTC.

This clonotype was seen a few times. V usage is TRBV6-4 and J usage is TRBJ1-1; D might be TRBD1 (5 bases). Germline V gene data show CDR1 as MRHNA and CDR2 as SNTAGT. V lost 0 bases and J 7 bases, leaving 9 bases between the germline ends. This CDR3 region has 13 residues. The CDR3 DNA is TGTGCCAGCAGTGACTCTGAGGGGAGTGAAGCTTTCTTT. Amino acid sequence: CASSDSEGSEAFF.

There are a few counts of this clonotype. V gene TRBV24-1 combines with J gene TRBJ1-1, with 7 bases aligning to TRBD1. Trimming at V came to 3 bases and at J to 1 base, leaving 4 bases not matched to a gene. Per the germline V gene, CDR1 is KGHDR and CDR2 is SFDVKD. CDR3 length: 15 amino acids. The CDR3 DNA reads TGTGCCACCAGTGATGCGAGACAGGGGAACACTGAAGCTTTCTTT. Amino acid sequence: CATSDARQGNTEAFF.

There are a few counts of this clonotype. The gene calls are TRBV5-4 and TRBJ1-1; D not certain. The CDR3 contains 14 residues. The germline CDR1 and CDR2 sequences are SGHNT and YYREEE (reference sequence). Trimming took off 0 bases at V and 1 base at J, with 7 bases between the two ends. As DNA, the CDR3 is TGTGCCAGCAGCTTGGAGGCCCAGAACACTGAAGCTTTCTTT. Protein sequence: CASSLEAQNTEAFF.

The chain employs TRBV7-2 and TRBJ2-1; unclear D gene. V lost 5 bases to trimming and J lost 0 bases, with 11 bases between them. This CDR3 comprises 15 residues. CDR1 and CDR2 from the germline V gene are SGHTA and FQGNSA. Written as DNA, the CDR3 is TGTGCCAGCAGCCAACGTAGGTTCTCCTACAATGAGCAGTTCTTC. It yields the protein CASSQRRFSYNEQFF.

This clonotype has ten or more counts. The chain links TRBV19 to TRBJ2-3; the D call may be TRBD1 or TRBD2 (5 bases each). Germline lookup yields CDR1 LNHDA and CDR2 SQIVND (reference sequence). Trimming removed 6 bases at V and 5 bases at J, with 18 bases between. CDR3 size: 15 residues. The CDR3 nucleotides are TGTGCCAGTAGCCAAAGGGGAGATATCGGAGATACGCAGTATTTT. Translation: CASSQRGDIGDTQYF.

This clonotype came up a few times. This chain connects TRBV6-2 or TRBV6-3 to TRBJ2-3, with 10 bases fitting TRBD2. The ends lost 6 bases at V and 6 bases at J; junction bases unmatched: 9. The germline V gene encodes CDR1 MNHEY and CDR2 SVGEGT. There are 15 residues in the CDR3. The chain's CDR3 is CASSLQAGGVDTQYF. The CDR3 coding sequence is TGTGCCAGCAGCCTCCAAGCGGGGGGGGTGGATACGCAGTATTTT.

V and J are TRBV21-1 and TRBJ2-7; TRBD2 is taken as the D call from the table, unchecked against the DNA. TRBV21-1 is flagged as a pseudogene. The CDR3 runs 14 residues. The CDR3 DNA is TGTGCCAGCAGCAAAGCCCCCGCTAACTACGAGCAGTACTTC. It yields the protein CASSKAPANYEQYF.